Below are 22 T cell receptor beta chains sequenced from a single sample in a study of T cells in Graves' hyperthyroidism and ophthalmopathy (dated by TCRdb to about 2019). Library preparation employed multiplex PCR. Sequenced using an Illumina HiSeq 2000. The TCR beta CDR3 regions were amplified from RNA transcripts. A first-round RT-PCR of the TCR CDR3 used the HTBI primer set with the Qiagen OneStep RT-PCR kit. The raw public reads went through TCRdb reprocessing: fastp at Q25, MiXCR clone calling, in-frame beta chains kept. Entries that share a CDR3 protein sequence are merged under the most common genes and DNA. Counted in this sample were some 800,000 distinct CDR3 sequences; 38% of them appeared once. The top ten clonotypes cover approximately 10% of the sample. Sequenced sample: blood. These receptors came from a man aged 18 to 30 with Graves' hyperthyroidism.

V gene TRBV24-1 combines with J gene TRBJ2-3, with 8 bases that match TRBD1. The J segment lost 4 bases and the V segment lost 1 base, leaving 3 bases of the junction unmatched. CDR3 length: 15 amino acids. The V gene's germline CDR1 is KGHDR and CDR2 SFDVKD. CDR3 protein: CATSDFGQGSDTQYF. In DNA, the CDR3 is TGTGCCACCAGTGATTTTGGACAGGGCTCAGATACGCAGTATTTT.

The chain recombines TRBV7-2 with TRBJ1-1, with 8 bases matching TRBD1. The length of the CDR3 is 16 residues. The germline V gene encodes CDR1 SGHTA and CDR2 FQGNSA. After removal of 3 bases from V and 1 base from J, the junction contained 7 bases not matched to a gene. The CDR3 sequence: CASSLVTGGKNTEAFF. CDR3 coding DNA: TGTGCCAGCAGCTTGGTAACAGGGGGAAAGAACACTGAAGCTTTCTTT.

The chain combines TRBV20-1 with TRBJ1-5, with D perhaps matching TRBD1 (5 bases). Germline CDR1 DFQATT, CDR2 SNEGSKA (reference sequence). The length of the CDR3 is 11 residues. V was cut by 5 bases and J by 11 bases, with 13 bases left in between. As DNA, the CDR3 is TGCAGTGCTGATGACAGCCGGACCCAGCATTTT. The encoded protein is CSADDSRTQHF.

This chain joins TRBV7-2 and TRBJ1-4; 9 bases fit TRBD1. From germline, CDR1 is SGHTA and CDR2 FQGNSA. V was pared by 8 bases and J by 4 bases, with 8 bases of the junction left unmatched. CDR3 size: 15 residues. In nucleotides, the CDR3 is TGTGCCAGCGGCAATCCGGGACAGGGTAATGAAAAACTGTTTTTT. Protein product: CASGNPGQGNEKLFF.

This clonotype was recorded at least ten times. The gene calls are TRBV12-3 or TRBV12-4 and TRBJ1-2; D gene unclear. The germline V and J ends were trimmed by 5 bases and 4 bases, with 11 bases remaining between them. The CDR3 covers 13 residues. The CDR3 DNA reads TGTGCCAGCAGTCAAGACGGACGCTATGGCTACACCTTC. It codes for CASSQDGRYGYTF.

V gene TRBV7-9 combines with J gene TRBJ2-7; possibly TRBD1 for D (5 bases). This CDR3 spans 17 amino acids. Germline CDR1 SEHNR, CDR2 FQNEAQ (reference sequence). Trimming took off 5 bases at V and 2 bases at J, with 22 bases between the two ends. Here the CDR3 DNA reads TGTGCCAGCAGCCAAGTGGTTGCCAGGGAAGGGACCTACGAGCAGTACTTC. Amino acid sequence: CASSQVVAREGTYEQYF.

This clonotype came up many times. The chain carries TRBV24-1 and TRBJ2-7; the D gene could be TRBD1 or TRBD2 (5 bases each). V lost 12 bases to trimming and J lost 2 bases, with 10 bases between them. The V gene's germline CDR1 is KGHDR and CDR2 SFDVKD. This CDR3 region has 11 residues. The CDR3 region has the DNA TGTGCCGTCGGGGACCCCTACGAGCAGTACTTC. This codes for CAVGDPYEQYF.

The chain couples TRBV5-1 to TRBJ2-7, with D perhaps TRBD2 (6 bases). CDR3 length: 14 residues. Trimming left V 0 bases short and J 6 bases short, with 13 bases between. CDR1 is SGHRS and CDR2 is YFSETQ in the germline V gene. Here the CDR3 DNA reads TGCGCCAGCAGCTTGGTAGCGGCCGGGGTCGAGCAGTACTTC. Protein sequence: CASSLVAAGVEQYF.

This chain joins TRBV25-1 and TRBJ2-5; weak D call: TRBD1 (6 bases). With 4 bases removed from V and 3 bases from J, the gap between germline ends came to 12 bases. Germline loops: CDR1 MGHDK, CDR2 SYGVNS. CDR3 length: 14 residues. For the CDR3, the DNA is TGTGCCAGCAGTGCCAGCAGGGGCGAAGAGACCCAGTACTTC. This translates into CASSASRGEETQYF.

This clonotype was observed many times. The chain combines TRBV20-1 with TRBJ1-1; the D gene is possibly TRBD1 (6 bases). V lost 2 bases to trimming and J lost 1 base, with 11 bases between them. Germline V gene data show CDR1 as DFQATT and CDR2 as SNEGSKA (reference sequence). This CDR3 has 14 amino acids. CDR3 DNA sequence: TGCAGTGCTAGATGGGGGCAGCGGAACACTGAAGCTTTCTTT. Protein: CSARWGQRNTEAFF.

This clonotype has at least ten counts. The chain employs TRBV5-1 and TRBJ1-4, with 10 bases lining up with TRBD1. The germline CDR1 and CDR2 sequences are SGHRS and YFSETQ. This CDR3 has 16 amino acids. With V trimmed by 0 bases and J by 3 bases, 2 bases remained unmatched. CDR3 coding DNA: TGCGCCAGCAGCTTGGGACAGGGGGCTTCTAATGAAAAACTGTTTTTT. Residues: CASSLGQGASNEKLFF.

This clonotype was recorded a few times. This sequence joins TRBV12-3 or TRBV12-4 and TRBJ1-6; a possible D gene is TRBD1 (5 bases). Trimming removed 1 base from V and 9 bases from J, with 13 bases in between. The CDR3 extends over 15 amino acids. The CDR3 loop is CASSLGVLTGSPLHF. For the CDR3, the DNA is TGTGCCAGCAGTTTAGGGGTCCTTACAGGTTCACCCCTCCACTTT.

The CDR3 bases are TGTGCTAGGACAGGGCCAGAGCAGCCCCAGCATTTT. This gives the protein CARTGPEQPQHF. This chain joins TRBV25-1 and TRBJ1-5, with 8 nucleotides matching TRBD1. This CDR3 is built from 12 residues. Per germline, CDR1 MGHDK and CDR2 SYGVNS.

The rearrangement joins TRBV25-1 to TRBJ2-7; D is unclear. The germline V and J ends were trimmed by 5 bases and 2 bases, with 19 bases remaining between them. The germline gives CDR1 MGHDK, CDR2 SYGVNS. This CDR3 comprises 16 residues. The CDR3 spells CASSSSQDRSAYEQYF. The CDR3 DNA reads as TGTGCCAGCAGTTCGAGTCAGGACCGTTCTGCCTACGAGCAGTACTTC.

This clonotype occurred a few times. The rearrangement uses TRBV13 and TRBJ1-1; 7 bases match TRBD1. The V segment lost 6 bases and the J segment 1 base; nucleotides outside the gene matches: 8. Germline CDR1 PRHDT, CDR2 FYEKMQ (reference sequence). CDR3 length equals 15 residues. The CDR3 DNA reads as TGTGCCAGCAGGAAACAAGGGGGCCCGAACACTGAAGCTTTCTTT. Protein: CASRKQGGPNTEAFF.

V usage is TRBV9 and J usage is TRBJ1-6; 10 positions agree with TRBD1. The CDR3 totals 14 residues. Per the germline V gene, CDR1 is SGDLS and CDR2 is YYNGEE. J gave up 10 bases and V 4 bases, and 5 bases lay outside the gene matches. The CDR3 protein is CASSRQGAGSPLHF. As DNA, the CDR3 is TGTGCCAGCAGCCGACAGGGGGCAGGATCACCCCTCCACTTT.

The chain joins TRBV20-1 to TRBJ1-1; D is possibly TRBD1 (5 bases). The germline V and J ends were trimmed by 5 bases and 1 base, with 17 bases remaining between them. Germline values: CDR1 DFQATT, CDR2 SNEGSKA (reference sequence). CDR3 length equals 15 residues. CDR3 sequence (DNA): TGCAGTGCTGGGGCAGGGACGATAAGGAACACTGAAGCTTTCTTT. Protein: CSAGAGTIRNTEAFF.

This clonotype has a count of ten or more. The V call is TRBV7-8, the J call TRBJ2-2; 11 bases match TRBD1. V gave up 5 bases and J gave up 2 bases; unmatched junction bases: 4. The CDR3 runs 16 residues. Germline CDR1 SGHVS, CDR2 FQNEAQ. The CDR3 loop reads CASSEGQGANTGELFF. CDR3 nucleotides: TGTGCCAGCAGCGAAGGACAGGGGGCAAACACCGGGGAGCTGTTTTTT.

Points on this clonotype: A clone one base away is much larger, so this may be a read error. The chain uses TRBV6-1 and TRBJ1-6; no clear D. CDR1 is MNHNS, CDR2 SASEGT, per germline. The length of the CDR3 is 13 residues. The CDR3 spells CAGSEASNSPLHF. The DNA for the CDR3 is TGTGCCGGCAGTGAGGCCAGCAACTCACCCCTCCACTTT.

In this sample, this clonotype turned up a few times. The CDR3 here is CASSLAPGTVRGPLHF. CDR3 coding DNA: TGTGCCAGCAGTTTAGCCCCCGGGACAGTACGAGGCCCCCTCCACTTT. V and J are TRBV12-3 or TRBV12-4 and TRBJ1-6; 7 bases match TRBD1. This CDR3 has 16 amino acids. J gave up 13 bases and V 0 bases, and 12 bases lay outside the gene matches.

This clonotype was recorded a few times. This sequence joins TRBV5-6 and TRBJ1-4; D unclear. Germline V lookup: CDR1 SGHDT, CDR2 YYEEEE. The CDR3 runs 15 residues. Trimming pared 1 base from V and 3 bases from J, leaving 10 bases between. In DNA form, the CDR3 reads TGTGCCAGCAGCTTGATGACAAGTGCTAATGAAAAACTGTTTTTT. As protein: CASSLMTSANEKLFF. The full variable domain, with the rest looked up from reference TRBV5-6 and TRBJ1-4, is DAGVTQSPTHLIKTRGQQVTLRCSPKSGHDTVSWYQQALGQGPQFIFQYYEEEERQRGNFPDRFSGHQFPNYSSELNVNALLLGDSALYLCASSLMTSANEKLFFGSGTQLSVL.

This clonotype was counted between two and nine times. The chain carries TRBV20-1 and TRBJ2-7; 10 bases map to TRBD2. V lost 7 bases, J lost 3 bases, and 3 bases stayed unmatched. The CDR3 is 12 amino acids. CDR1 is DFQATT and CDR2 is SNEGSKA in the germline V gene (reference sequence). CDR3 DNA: TGCAGTGGTCTAGCGGGAGTCTACGAGCAGTACTTC. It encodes CSGLAGVYEQYF.